This TCR beta chain was found in a study of blood T cell repertoires in COVID-19. The repertoire was sequenced with immunoSEQ multiplex PCR; TCRdb's copy has only in-frame clones and lacks some. The sample has around 180,000 clones, approximately 89% seen once; the top ten hold roughly 3.7%. The CDR3 is 15 residues long. The germline V gene has CDR1 LGHDT and CDR2 YNNKEL (reference sequence). Trimming cost V 4 bases and J 5 bases; bases outside gene matches: 9. This clone was recorded once. The sequencing input was peripheral blood. This clonotype was sampled from a woman aged 25-40 years with acute or convalescent COVID-19. V gene TRBV3-1 (or the pseudogene TRBV3-2) combines with J gene TRBJ2-5; 8 positions agree with TRBD2. CDR3 region: CASSLSGSVGETQYF. As DNA, the CDR3 is TGTGCCAGCAGCCTCAGCGGGAGTGTTGGGGAGACCCAGTACTTC.